This T cell receptor beta chain was found in a study of CD8 T cells in ankylosing spondylitis. Notes on this clonotype: Its matching antigen is unknown.

In making TCR beta libraries, quantitative 5'-RACE with molecular barcodes was used. Each CDR3 protein gets one entry after TCRdb re-called the 5' RACE reads with MiXCR. The sample has 200,000 to 250,000 distinct CDR3 sequences, roughly 25% seen once. V was trimmed by 3 bases and J by 3 bases, leaving 17 bases between them. There are 17 residues in the CDR3. CDR1 is MNHEY and CDR2 is SMNVEV in the germline V gene (reference sequence). The study, taken as a whole, reports: Several of the motif variants were reported before in synovial fluid and blood from reactive arthritis.

The origin of this receptor is a male donor with ankylosing spondylitis or in good health (not recorded which). Material for sequencing was blood, either unsorted or a sorted T cell fraction (not recorded which). The V call is TRBV27, the J call TRBJ2-2, with D perhaps TRBD1 or TRBD2 (6 bases each). In DNA, the CDR3 is TGTGCCAGCAGTTTTTGGCCAAGGGGGACTGACACCGGGGAGCTGTTTTTT. Translated, it gives CASSFWPRGTDTGELFF.